The clone carrying this T cell receptor beta chain was observed a handful of times. Its specificity is not known. TCR cDNA was made by 5'RACE template switching, adding a universal primer site and UMIs. TCRdb analysed the 5' RACE reads with MiXCR anew, one entry per CDR3 protein. The sample consists of some 300,000 distinct CDR3 sequences, approximately 12% of them appearing once. This sample was taken from a study of T cells after yellow fever vaccination. Broader study findings: Abundant clonotypes from the bulk population could get into FACS-sorted repertoires as contaminants. Reappearance after the booster was seen for most primary-vaccination clones, at about 95% CD4 and 80% to 90% CD8.

V lost 1 base and J lost 9, with 13 bases in between. Germline CDR1 SEHNR, CDR2 FQNEAQ (reference sequence). The CDR3 loop spans 14 amino acids. The V and J genes are TRBV7-9 and TRBJ1-5; D is possibly TRBD1 (6 bases). This receptor was taken from a man aged 18 to 30 who received the YFV17D yellow fever vaccine. Sample: CD4+ T cells sorted from PBMCs, taken 45 days after the yellow fever booster vaccination. CDR3 nucleotide sequence: TGTGCCAGCAGCTTAGGACAGGAGCGCGGGCCCCAGCATTTT. Translating gives CASSLGQERGPQHF.